This T cell receptor (beta chain) was documented in a study of PD-1 blockade in classical Hodgkin lymphoma. Clones were sequenced by immunoSEQ multiplex PCR, and TCRdb holds only the in-frame ones, with some missing. The sample consists of about 150,000 clones, about 78% of them appearing once. Overall study findings and caveats: A significant rise in TCR diversity was seen by C4D1 for CD4+ cells but not for CD8+ cells. Complete responders started with a diversity level that resembled newly diagnosed patients at baseline.

About this clone itself: Its specificity is unknown.

The length of the CDR3 is 14 residues. Trimming left V 0 bases short and J 8 bases short, with 12 bases between. CDR1 is SGDLS, CDR2 YYNGEE, per germline. After autologous stem cell transplantation all patients relapsed, and prior brentuximab vedotin exposure differed between cohorts. The sequencing here drew on peripheral blood mononuclear cells (PBMCs), taken before the second cycle of nivolumab. The sequence was obtained from a human donor with classical Hodgkin lymphoma. The chain employs TRBV9 and TRBJ2-1, with D possibly TRBD1 on 7 matching bases. This CDR3 reads CASSVVGGGDEQFF. Written as DNA, the CDR3 is TGTGCCAGCAGCGTAGTAGGGGGCGGGGATGAGCAGTTCTTC.